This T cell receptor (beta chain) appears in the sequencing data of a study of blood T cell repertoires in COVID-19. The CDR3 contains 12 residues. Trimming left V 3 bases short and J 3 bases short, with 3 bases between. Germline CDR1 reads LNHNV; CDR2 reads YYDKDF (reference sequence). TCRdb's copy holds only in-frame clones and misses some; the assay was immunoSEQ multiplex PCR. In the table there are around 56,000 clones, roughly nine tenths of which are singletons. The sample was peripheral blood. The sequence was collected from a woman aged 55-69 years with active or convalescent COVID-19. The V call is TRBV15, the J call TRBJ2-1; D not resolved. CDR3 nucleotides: TGTGCCACCAGCAGCTACTACAATGAGCAGTTCTTC. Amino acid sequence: CATSSYYNEQFF.